The 15 T cell receptor beta chains below come from one sample, sequenced in a study of T cells in Graves' hyperthyroidism and ophthalmopathy. RNA transcripts provided the source from which TCR beta CDR3 regions were amplified. HTBI primers were the set used in a first-round RT-PCR of the TCR CDR3. TCRdb itself ran the multiplex PCR reads through MiXCR, one entry per CDR3 protein. The sample carries more than 350,000 distinct CDR3 sequences, under 15% recorded once. Sequencing used blood. Every receptor here comes from a woman under 40 with Graves' hyperthyroidism.

This clonotype occurred many times. This rearrangement joins TRBV5-5 to TRBJ2-7, with 7 bases aligning to TRBD1. With V trimmed by 1 base and J by 3 bases, 7 bases remained unmatched. This CDR3 is 15 amino acids long. CDR1 and CDR2 from the germline V gene are SGHKS and YYEKEE (reference sequence). DNA of the CDR3: TGTGCCAGCAGCTTGCCTTCGACAGGGCGCTACGAGCAGTACTTC. Protein product: CASSLPSTGRYEQYF.

In this sample, this clonotype turned up many times. V gene TRBV28 combines with J gene TRBJ2-7; D is possibly TRBD1 or TRBD2 (6 bases each). V shed 6 bases and J shed 5 bases, with 17 bases lying between them. Germline CDR1 and CDR2: MDHEN and SYDVKM. This CDR3 has 14 residues. The CDR3: CASRGAWGADEQYF. The CDR3 coding sequence is TGTGCCAGCAGAGGCGCTTGGGGGGCGGACGAGCAGTACTTC.

CDR3 in amino acids: CSARSGIRTDTQYF. For the CDR3, the DNA is TGCAGTGCTAGATCAGGGATTCGCACAGATACGCAGTATTTT. V gene TRBV20-1 combines with J gene TRBJ2-3, with D possibly TRBD1 on 5 matching bases. V was pared by 2 bases and J by 1 base, with 10 bases between. CDR3 size: 14 residues. Looked up from germline, CDR1 is DFQATT and CDR2 is SNEGSKA (reference sequence).

As to this clonotype: This sequence may be a read error, since a much larger clone differs from it by one base. The gene calls are TRBV9 and TRBJ2-5; either TRBD1 or TRBD2 may fit D (5 bases each). Germline V gives CDR1 SGDLS, CDR2 YYNGEE. The CDR3 consists of 15 residues. The CDR3 nucleotides are TGTGCCAGCAGCGGGGACCCAGCGAGGCAAGAGACCCAGCACTTC. This translates into CASSGDPARQETQHF.

This clonotype occurred many times. This chain uses TRBV12-3 or TRBV12-4 with TRBJ1-5; D possibly corresponds to TRBD1 (6 bases). Trimming removed 5 bases at V and 6 bases at J, with 11 bases between. This CDR3 region has 13 residues. This CDR3 is CASSEGGGQPQHF. The DNA of the CDR3 is TGTGCCAGCAGTGAGGGGGGGGGTCAGCCCCAGCATTTT.

V and J are TRBV10-3 and TRBJ1-2, with D maybe TRBD1 (5 bases). The CDR3 has 12 residues. V was shortened by 0 bases and J by 8 bases, with 7 bases between the two germline ends. Germline V gives CDR1 ENHRY, CDR2 SYGVKD. DNA of the CDR3: TGTGCCATCAGTGAGTCTAAGGGGGGCTACACCTTC. It yields the protein CAISESKGGYTF.

This clonotype was counted at least ten times. The rearrangement links TRBV20-1 to TRBJ1-2; the D is unclear. The CDR3 has 13 amino acids. V dropped 0 bases and J dropped 0 bases, with 5 bases sitting between them. Looked up from germline, CDR1 is DFQATT and CDR2 is SNEGSKA (reference sequence). This CDR3 is CSAREAANYGYTF. The CDR3 nucleotides are TGCAGTGCTAGAGAGGCAGCTAACTATGGCTACACCTTC.

This clonotype has ten or more counts. The genes are TRBV6-1 and TRBJ2-5, with D maybe TRBD2 (6 bases). The V end lost 6 bases, the J end lost 2 bases, and 19 bases lay between the germline ends. This CDR3 contains 16 residues. The germline V gene has CDR1 MNHNS and CDR2 SASEGT. This chain's CDR3 is CASSRRGGATQETQYF. CDR3 DNA: TGTGCCAGCAGCAGACGTGGCGGGGCAACGCAAGAGACCCAGTACTTC.

This clonotype was seen ten or more times. V usage is TRBV18 and J usage is TRBJ2-1; 12 nucleotides agree with TRBD2. V shed 4 bases and J 0 bases; nucleotides not matched to a gene: 4. CDR3 length equals 17 residues. Germline V gene sequence: CDR1 KGHSH, CDR2 LQKENI. CDR3 region: CASSRTSGISSYNEQFF. In nucleotides, the CDR3 is TGTGCCAGCTCACGGACTAGCGGGATTAGCTCCTACAATGAGCAGTTCTTC.

Many counts were recorded for this clonotype. The V call is TRBV2, the J call TRBJ2-2; perhaps D is TRBD1 or TRBD2 (5 bases each). The CDR3 loop spans 17 amino acids. Looked up from germline, CDR1 is SNHLY and CDR2 is FYNNEI. V was trimmed by 2 bases and J by 4 bases, leaving 17 bases between them. Here the CDR3 reads CASSESRGRVGTGELFF. The CDR3 DNA reads as TGTGCCAGCAGTGAATCTAGGGGACGGGTGGGCACCGGGGAGCTGTTTTTT.

This clonotype was counted at least ten times. The rearrangement joins TRBV29-1 to TRBJ2-7; perhaps TRBD2 as D (6 bases). With 5 bases removed from V and 4 bases from J, the gap between germline ends came to 15 bases. This CDR3 region has 13 residues. Germline V gene sequence: CDR1 SQVTM, CDR2 ANQGSEA. DNA of the CDR3: TGCAGCGTTTTCGTCACGGGGGAATACGAGCAGTACTTC. It is translated as CSVFVTGEYEQYF.

There are many counts of this clonotype. The chain is built from TRBV5-1 and TRBJ1-2; 7 bases line up with TRBD1. CDR1 is SGHRS and CDR2 is YFSETQ in the germline V gene. V lost 4 bases to trimming and J lost 3 bases; unmatched junction nucleotides: 3. There are 13 residues in the CDR3. CDR3 bases: TGCGCCAGCAGCCAAGGACAGGACTATGGCTACACCTTC. Translated, it gives CASSQGQDYGYTF. Looking up the rest from reference TRBV5-1 and TRBJ1-2 gives the full variable domain: KAGVTQTPRYLIKTRGQQVTLSCSPISGHRSVSWYQQTPGQGLQFLFEYFSETQRNKGNFPGRFSGRQFSNSRSEMNVSTLELGDSALYLCASSQGQDYGYTFGSGTRLTVV.

The table lists this clonotype with many counts. The chain links TRBV28 to TRBJ2-1; TRBD1 might be the D (5 bases). The germline V and J ends were trimmed by 6 bases and 0 bases, with 15 bases remaining between them. Germline V lookup: CDR1 MDHEN, CDR2 SYDVKM. The CDR3 runs to 16 residues. CDR3 nucleotides: TGTGCCAGCAGCCTGGGGATTAGGGGCTCCTACAATGAGCAGTTCTTC. Amino acids: CASSLGIRGSYNEQFF.

This clonotype has only a few counts. This chain uses TRBV6-1 with TRBJ2-5; D call uncertain. CDR1 MNHNS and CDR2 SASEGT come from the germline V gene. V lost 7 bases and J 5 bases, leaving 8 bases between the germline ends. This CDR3 region has 11 residues. CDR3 sequence reads: CASKTRETQYF. CDR3 coding DNA: TGTGCCAGCAAAACCAGGGAGACCCAGTACTTC.

Concerning this clonotype itself: The junction does not match germline at one end; this may be a read error. The genes are TRBV5-6 and TRBJ2-3, with D perhaps TRBD1 (5 bases). The CDR3 sequence is 15 residues long. CDR1 SGHDT and CDR2 YYEEEE come from the germline V gene. CDR3 in amino acids: CASSLGQKTTGTQYF. The DNA of the CDR3 is TGTGCCAGCAGCTTGGGACAGAAAACCACAGGTACGCAGTATTTT.